This T cell receptor (beta chain) was profiled in a study of blood T cell repertoires in COVID-19 (dated by TCRdb to about 2020). Broadly, across the study: Samples from collaborators originated in the United States, Italy and Spain and spanned both the acute and convalescent phases of COVID-19. Where HLA class I and class II types were available, the types were taken from metadata supplied by the sample provider, not from assay-based typing. Samples came from the ongoing ImmuneRACE study (first 160 participants) plus 1,254 subjects from 6 global collaborators. Sample metadata almost always included a de-identified subject ID, COVID-19 status, age in years and sex. A freely available public database, intended as a resource for researchers studying the immune response to SARS-CoV-2, is where the repertoires were released. The dataset comprised deeply sampled blood TCRbeta repertoires from subjects exposed to, actively infected with, or recovered from COVID-19. The material from the prospective study consisted of cDNA or gDNA derived from T cells, B-cell-depleted T cells, or PBMCs. What the study reported, not specific to this receptor: How much clinical and demographic metadata was included differed by source and by participant, and the metadata was provided uncurated.

The immunoSEQ Assay, a bias-controlled multiplex PCR, was used to amplify TCRbeta CDR3 regions from genomic DNA. In the source study's methods: The number of nucleated cells in each sample was estimated from the amplification of reference gene primers within the assay. Sequence reads were collapsed and filtered to measure the absolute abundance of every unique TCRbeta CDR3 rearrangement. For each sample, productive Simpson clonality was calculated as the square root of Simpson's diversity index over productive rearrangements. Not all clones reach the TCRdb copy of this immuneACCESS table, which keeps in-frame sequences only. Checked studies attribute under half of the gap to unresolved V genes and leave the rest unexplained. The D gene and trimming were derived from the DNA, and the V and J assignments and clone size from that table. This sample gives roughly 40,000 clones in total; nearly 90% of them show up just once. The top ten constitute 2.5% to 3% of the sample.

A word on this clone: It has no known antigen specificity. Per-base qualities were not stored, and no clone one base away is much larger.

The germline V gene (reference sequence) gives CDR1 as MNHEY and CDR2 as SMNVEV. Including cysteine and phenylalanine, the CDR3 has 12 amino acids. Only the CDR3 DNA is retained, 36 bases long and in frame from the first base. At the junction V is shortened by 8 bases and J by 7 bases, with 15 bases in between. The collaborating institutions used their own protocols to collect whole blood in K2EDTA tubes. For TCRbeta analysis, collaborators shipped samples as frozen whole blood, isolated PBMCs, or DNA extracted from either of those sample types. The origin of this receptor is a middle-aged man with active COVID-19. Sequences were obtained from peripheral blood. The chain was built from TRBV27 and TRBJ2-7, and possibly TRBD2, on 6 matching bases. The CDR3 protein sequence reads: CASPEGGVEQYF. The sequenced DNA: TGTGCCAGCCCTGAGGGCGGGGTTGAGCAGTACTTC.